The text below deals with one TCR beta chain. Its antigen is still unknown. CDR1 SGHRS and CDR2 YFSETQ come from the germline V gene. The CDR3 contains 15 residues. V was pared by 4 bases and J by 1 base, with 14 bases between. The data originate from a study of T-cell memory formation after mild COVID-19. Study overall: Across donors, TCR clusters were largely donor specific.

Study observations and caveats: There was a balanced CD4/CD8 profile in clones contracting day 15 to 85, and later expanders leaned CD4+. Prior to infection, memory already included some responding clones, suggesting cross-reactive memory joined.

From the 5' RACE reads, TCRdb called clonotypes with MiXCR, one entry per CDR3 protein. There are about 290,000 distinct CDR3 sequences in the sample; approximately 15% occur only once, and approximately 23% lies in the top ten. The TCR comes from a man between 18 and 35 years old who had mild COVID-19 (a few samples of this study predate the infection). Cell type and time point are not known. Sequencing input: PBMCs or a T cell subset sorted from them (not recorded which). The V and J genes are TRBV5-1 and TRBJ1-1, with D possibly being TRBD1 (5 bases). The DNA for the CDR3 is TGCGCCAGCAGCCAGACTCCCGGGGGGAACACTGAAGCTTTCTTT. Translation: CASSQTPGGNTEAFF.